A selection of T cell receptor beta chains follows, all from one sample in a study of shared clonotypes between healthy human individuals. Clones were read by immunoSEQ multiplex PCR, and TCRdb kept only the in-frame ones, dropping some. The data contain fewer than 2.5 million clones, over 85% of them singletons. The sample was naive CD4+ T cells from PBMCs. These receptors all stem from a man aged 18 to 29 in good health. Some clones in this sample may be carry-over from other donors' samples. Each CDR3 is given without its conserved first and last residue. Fields, in order: V gene, CDR3 protein.

TRBV5-1	ASSTGGYEQY
TRBV5-4	ASSLEAGRTDTQY
TRBV11-2	ASSLGPGSYEQY
TRBV9	ASSLAPETTLFGPS
TRBV10-3	AISLTGLTNYGYT
TRBV15	ATSRDSNRGDTIY
TRBV5-1	ASSPRTSGSLGNEQF
TRBV5-1	ASREAMGTDTQY
TRBV5-1	ASSLLASGRNEQF
TRBV6-4	ASSIKGDGTYGYT
TRBV5-1	ASSFVGQGGSGNTIY
TRBV28	ASSPGTLVPYEQY
TRBV6-1	ASSELVGWPPYEQY
TRBV27	ASSPLDRGIYNEQF
TRBV7-2	ASSLAGTNYGYT
TRBV5-4	ASSRAGEDTGELF